A selection of T cell receptor beta chains follows, all from one sample in a study of yellow fever vaccine responses in identical twins. A single record per CDR3 protein comes from TCRdb applying MiXCR to the RT-PCR reads. This table has 15,000 to 20,000 distinct CDR3 sequences, roughly 85% appearing once. Sequencing was performed on T cells from blood (PBMCs), unsorted or a sorted subset (not recorded which), taken before or after yellow fever vaccination (not recorded which). The receptors derive from a woman aged 18-29 years who received the yellow fever vaccine. CDR3s include the opening cysteine and the closing phenylalanine or tryptophan. The D gene is left open where the match is weak. Expanded clones are given a class, and other clones once, few, many or no size at all.

V gene,J gene,D gene,clone size,CDR3 protein,CDR3 DNA
TRBV15,TRBJ2-7,-,-,CATSRVRQATYEQYF,TGTGCCACCAGCAGAGTCCGACAGGCCACCTACGAGCAGTACTTC
TRBV5-5,TRBJ2-7,-,-,CASSQGGQSYEQYF,TGTGCCAGCAGCCAGGGGGGGCAGAGCTACGAGCAGTACTTC
TRBV28,TRBJ2-7,-,-,CASIARQASYEQYF,TGTGCCAGCATTGCGAGGCAGGCTAGTTACGAGCAGTACTTC
TRBV28,TRBJ2-1,-,-,CASSLSGREQFF,TGTGCCAGCAGTTTGAGCGGGCGGGAGCAGTTCTTC
TRBV4-1,TRBJ2-7,-,few,CASSQVTGSSYEQYF,TGCGCCAGCAGCCAAGTAACAGGGAGCTCCTACGAGCAGTACTTC
TRBV28,TRBJ1-5,TRBD1,-,CASSQQGASNQPQHF,TGTGCCAGCAGTCAACAGGGGGCGAGCAATCAGCCCCAGCATTTT
TRBV4-1,TRBJ1-5,TRBD1,-,CASSQAETGGQPQHF,TGCGCCAGCAGCCAAGCAGAGACAGGGGGCCAGCCCCAGCATTTT
TRBV5-1,TRBJ2-3,-,-,CASSMGDSTDTQYF,TGCGCCAGCAGCATGGGGGACAGCACAGATACGCAGTATTTT
TRBV23-1,TRBJ2-7,-,few,CASSRRGAYEQYF,TGCGCCAGCAGTCGACGAGGCGCCTACGAGCAGTACTTC
TRBV7-9,TRBJ2-1,-,-,CASSLVQGDNDGQFF,TGTGCCAGCAGCTTGGTCCAGGGAGACAATGATGGGCAGTTCTTC
TRBV2,TRBJ2-7,-,-,CASSDYEQYF,TGTGCCAGCAGTGATTACGAGCAGTACTTC
TRBV7-2,TRBJ2-3,-,-,CASSFSADTQYF,TGTGCCAGCAGCTTTAGCGCAGATACGCAGTATTTT
TRBV4-2,TRBJ2-3,-,-,CASSQQGWQYF,TGTGCCAGCAGCCAACAGGGTTGGCAGTATTTT
TRBV2,TRBJ2-2,TRBD1,-,CASSELGQGVNTGELFF,TGTGCCAGCAGTGAACTCGGACAGGGGGTGAACACCGGGGAGCTGTTTTTT
TRBV29-1,TRBJ2-7,TRBD2,few,CSVLAGDSYEQYF,TGCAGCGTTTTAGCGGGAGATTCCTACGAGCAGTACTTC
TRBV13,TRBJ2-3,TRBD2,-,CASSRSGTVTLDTQYF,TGTGCCAGCAGCAGAAGCGGGACGGTAACGTTGGATACGCAGTATTTT
TRBV4-1,TRBJ2-1,TRBD2,-,CASSQAGRLAVNEQFF,TGCGCCAGCAGCCAAGCGGGGAGACTAGCAGTCAATGAGCAGTTCTTC
TRBV11-1,TRBJ2-7,-,-,CASSFQYEQYF,TGTGCCAGCAGCTTTCAATACGAGCAGTACTTC
TRBV20-1,TRBJ2-3,TRBD2,-,CSASSGGADTQYF,TGCAGTGCTAGTAGCGGGGGGGCCGATACGCAGTATTTT
TRBV10-2,TRBJ2-1,-,-,CASSEPESSYNEQFF,TGCGCCAGCAGTGAACCGGAAAGCTCCTACAATGAGCAGTTCTTC
TRBV7-9,TRBJ2-2,-,-,CASSLDGLDGELFF,TGTGCCAGCAGCTTAGACGGGCTGGACGGGGAGCTGTTTTTT
TRBV10-3,TRBJ2-1,TRBD2,-,CAISLAGGNNEQFF,TGTGCCATCAGCCTAGCGGGGGGTAACAATGAGCAGTTCTTC
TRBV11-1,TRBJ2-1,TRBD2,-,CASSSPGSGRGYNEQFF,TGTGCCAGCAGCTCCCCGGGGTCCGGGAGGGGGTACAATGAGCAGTTCTTC
TRBV11-3,TRBJ2-2,-,-,CASSLGGTGELFF,TGTGCCAGCAGCTTGGGCGGCACCGGGGAGCTGTTTTTT
TRBV20-1,TRBJ2-2,-,-,CSASSPAQNTGELFF,TGCAGTGCTAGCTCCCCCGCCCAGAACACCGGGGAGCTGTTTTTT
TRBV11-3,TRBJ2-3,-,-,CASSLSQGSTDTQYF,TGTGCCAGCAGCTTGAGTCAGGGATCCACAGATACGCAGTATTTT
TRBV29-1,TRBJ2-5,TRBD1,once,CSVLGTGVEETQYF,TGCAGCGTTCTTGGGACAGGGGTGGAGGAGACCCAGTACTTC
TRBV20-1,TRBJ1-2,-,-,CTLVLGYTF,TGCACCCTTGTCTTAGGCTACACCTTC
TRBV4-1,TRBJ1-5,-,once,CASSQGPVGNQPQHF,TGCGCCAGCAGCCAAGGACCGGTAGGCAATCAGCCCCAGCATTTT
TRBV28,TRBJ1-3,-,-,CASSLMGLVGNTIYF,TGTGCCAGCAGTTTAATGGGATTAGTGGGAAACACCATATATTTT
TRBV4-2,TRBJ1-2,TRBD1,once,CASSEELQGTYGYTF,TGTGCCAGCAGCGAGGAATTACAGGGGACCTATGGCTACACCTTC
TRBV4-2,TRBJ1-1,-,once,CASSGTENTEAFF,TGTGCCAGCAGTGGGACGGAGAACACTGAAGCTTTCTTT
TRBV5-1,TRBJ2-2,-,-,CASSFYPGPHTGELFF,TGCGCCAGCAGCTTCTATCCGGGCCCGCACACCGGGGAGCTGTTTTTT